This T cell receptor beta chain was recorded in a study of shared clonotypes between healthy human individuals. Across the study: With ages of 18 to 49, the donors were two women and three men. Study outcomes and limitations: A small donor pool kept down the genetic and exposure-history diversity that was represented.

The length of the CDR3 is 16 residues. V lost 7 bases to trimming and J lost 1 base, with 19 bases between them. The germline gives CDR1 SQVTM, CDR2 ANQGSEA. On this clone: Its antigen is currently unknown.

Assay: immunoSEQ multiplex PCR; the TCRdb copy retains only in-frame clones and omits some. The sample contains 1,500,000 or so clones, 95% to 97% of which appear only once. The clonotype comes from a man in his thirties or forties in good health. This chain connects TRBV29-1 to TRBJ2-2, with D perhaps assigned TRBD1 or TRBD2 (6 bases each). The specimen sequenced was naive CD4+ T cells sorted from blood. Subset meaning: CD45RA+ positively selected. The CDR3 DNA reads TGCAGCGCCGGAAGGGGGGCAGAGGGGAACACCGGGGAGCTGTTTTTT. As protein: CSAGRGAEGNTGELFF.